Each of the 30 T cell receptor beta chains below was sequenced from the same sample in a study of CD8 T cells in ankylosing spondylitis. TCRdb re-called the 5' RACE reads through MiXCR, storing one row per CDR3 protein. The sample consists of about 540,000 distinct CDR3 sequences, 10% to 15% of them appearing once. Antigen specificity for these receptors is unknown. Study conclusions and caveats: In ankylosing spondylitis blood, a motif of about 8 highly homologous TCR beta variants appeared characteristic.

Material: blood, either unsorted or a sorted T cell fraction (not recorded which). The receptors stem from a male donor with ankylosing spondylitis.

This clonotype was seen only a few times. The rearrangement joins TRBV3-1 to TRBJ1-5; no reliable D call. The CDR3 length is 11 residues. The germline CDR1 and CDR2 sequences are LGHDT and YNNKEL (reference sequence). V was shortened by 6 bases and J by 9 bases, with 9 bases between the two germline ends. CDR3 residues: CASRKSRPQHF. The CDR3 coding sequence is TGTGCCAGCAGGAAAAGCAGGCCCCAGCATTTT.

The chain links TRBV11-2 to TRBJ1-4; the D gene is possibly TRBD1 (5 bases). Trimming took off 5 bases at V and 8 bases at J, with 12 bases between the two ends. The CDR3 sequence is 13 residues long. Germline CDR1 SGHAT, CDR2 FQNNGV. The CDR3 is CASSPGYTEKLFF. CDR3 coding DNA: TGTGCCAGCAGCCCAGGGTACACGGAAAAACTGTTTTTT. The whole variable domain, filled in from reference TRBV11-2 and TRBJ1-4, reads EAGVAQSPRYKIIEKRQSVAFWCNPISGHATLYWYQQILGQGPKLLIQFQNNGVVDDSQLPKDRFSAERLKGVDSTLKIQPAKLEDSAVYLCASSPGYTEKLFFGSGTQLSVL.

This chain uses TRBV5-1 with TRBJ1-1; tentatively, D is TRBD1 (5 bases). The CDR3 is made up of 15 amino acids. Trimming took 3 bases from V and 1 from J, leaving 13 bases between them. Germline V lookup: CDR1 SGHRS, CDR2 YFSETQ. CDR3 nucleotide sequence: TGCGCCAGCAGCTACCTCGGGGGGGAGAACACTGAAGCTTTCTTT. It yields the protein CASSYLGGENTEAFF.

The CDR3 DNA reads as TGTGCCAGCAGCCAAGCCCGACTAGCGGGGAGCAATGAGCAGTTCTTC. It yields the protein CASSQARLAGSNEQFF. The chain uses TRBV14 and TRBJ2-1; TRBD2 agrees at 11 bases. V was clipped by 1 base and J by 6 bases; unmatched bases: 5. The CDR3 runs 16 residues. CDR1 SGHDN and CDR2 FVKESK come from the germline V gene.

The chain combines TRBV28 with TRBJ1-6, with 7 bases identical to TRBD1. Trimming removed 7 bases from V and 9 bases from J; junction bases left unmatched: 9. The CDR3 is 14 amino acids. Germline CDR1 MDHEN, CDR2 SYDVKM. The CDR3 is CASNGGQKPSPLHF. The DNA for the CDR3 is TGTGCCAGCAATGGGGGACAGAAACCTTCACCCCTCCACTTT. Complete variable domain (other parts from reference TRBV28 and TRBJ1-6): DVKVTQSSRYLVKRTGEKVFLECVQDMDHENMFWYRQDPGLGLRLIYFSYDVKMKEKGDIPEGYSVSREKKERFSLILESASTNQTSMYLCASNGGQKPSPLHFGNGTRLTVT.

This chain joins TRBV5-4 and TRBJ1-2; no clear D gene. The CDR3 runs to 11 residues. The V end was cut by 6 bases, the J end by 7 bases, with 10 bases between. Germline CDR1 reads SGHNT; CDR2 reads YYREEE (reference sequence). CDR3 sequence reads: CASTEDGGYTF. The CDR3 nucleotides are TGTGCCAGCACCGAGGATGGTGGCTACACCTTC.

The genes are TRBV19 and TRBJ2-7; TRBD1 agrees at 7 bases. Germline V gene sequence: CDR1 LNHDA, CDR2 SQIVND (reference sequence). CDR3 length equals 14 residues. V was pared by 5 bases and J by 3 bases, with 7 bases of the junction left unmatched. DNA for the CDR3: TGTGCCAGTAGTGTACAGGGGCGACGCTACGAGCAGTACTTC. This gives the protein CASSVQGRRYEQYF.

This clonotype was recorded a few times. The CDR3, as DNA: TGCGCCAGCAGCCAAGATCCAGGAGCTAACTATGGCTACACCTTC. Translation: CASSQDPGANYGYTF. The chain employs TRBV4-1 and TRBJ1-2; D not certain. The V gene's germline CDR1 is MGHRA and CDR2 YSYEKL. The CDR3 is 15 residues long. V was trimmed by 0 bases and J by 0 bases, leaving 8 bases between them.

The chain has TRBV6-1 and TRBJ2-3; TRBD2 matches at 8 bases. CDR1 and CDR2 from the germline V gene are MNHNS and SASEGT. Trimming at V came to 8 bases and at J to 6 bases, leaving 10 bases not matched to a gene. The CDR3 extends over 14 amino acids. The CDR3 loop reads CASAPAGVGDTQYF. In nucleotides, the CDR3 is TGTGCCAGCGCTCCAGCGGGAGTCGGGGATACGCAGTATTTT.

V and J are TRBV7-7 and TRBJ2-5, with D tentatively TRBD2 (6 bases). The CDR3 extends over 15 amino acids. V lost 4 bases to trimming and J lost 2 bases, with 14 bases between them. From germline, CDR1 is SSHAT and CDR2 FNYEAQ (reference sequence). CDR3 DNA sequence: TGTGCCAGCAGCTCACAAACCGGAGGGCAAGAGACCCAGTACTTC. Protein product: CASSSQTGGQETQYF.

Ten or more counts support this clonotype. The V call is TRBV7-6, the J call TRBJ2-7; TRBD1 might be the D (5 bases). Germline assignment: CDR1 SGHVS and CDR2 FNYEAQ. The CDR3 spans 13 residues. V lost 8 bases, J lost 6 bases, and 17 bases lay in between. The CDR3 loop is CASARQDNGEQYF. CDR3 DNA: TGTGCCAGCGCTAGGCAGGACAATGGCGAGCAGTACTTC.

The CDR3 loop reads CAISESQDYGYTF. DNA of the CDR3: TGTGCCATCAGTGAGTCCCAGGACTATGGCTACACCTTC. This chain uses TRBV10-3 with TRBJ1-2; D remains ambiguous. The CDR3 loop spans 13 amino acids. Per the germline V gene, CDR1 is ENHRY and CDR2 is SYGVKD. V was trimmed by 0 bases and J by 3 bases, leaving 5 bases between them.

V and J are TRBV15 and TRBJ1-2; no definite D call. Germline-derived CDR1 and CDR2 are LNHNV and YYDKDF (reference sequence). The CDR3 is 12 amino acids. V lost 0 bases and J lost 8, with 7 bases in between. This CDR3 is CATSRDNLGYTF. CDR3 DNA: TGTGCCACCAGCAGAGATAACTTAGGCTACACCTTC.

This clonotype was picked up many times. The rearrangement links TRBV6-1 to TRBJ1-2, with 9 bases lining up with TRBD1. CDR3 size: 13 residues. The germline V gene encodes CDR1 MNHNS and CDR2 SASEGT. The junction had 3 bases not matched to a gene; V was cut back by 2 bases and J by 8 bases. The CDR3 reads CASSELGQGGYTF. DNA for the CDR3: TGTGCCAGCAGTGAACTGGGACAGGGAGGCTACACCTTC.

The chain recombines TRBV18 with TRBJ1-5; D perhaps matches TRBD1 (6 bases). The germline gives CDR1 KGHSH, CDR2 LQKENI. The CDR3 totals 17 residues. Trimming took off 5 bases at V and 3 bases at J, with 20 bases between the two ends. CDR3 protein: CASSTGQPLQSNQPQHF. CDR3 nucleotide sequence: TGTGCCAGCTCAACCGGACAGCCTCTGCAGTCCAATCAGCCCCAGCATTTT.

The chain has TRBV6-1 and TRBJ1-1, with D perhaps matching TRBD1 (5 bases). This CDR3 is 13 amino acids long. The germline gives CDR1 MNHNS, CDR2 SASEGT. V was clipped by 6 bases and J by 13 bases, with 21 bases between them. The CDR3 is CASRATGPLIGFF. Here the CDR3 DNA reads TGTGCCAGCAGAGCGACGGGACCTCTGATAGGTTTCTTT.

V gene TRBV5-1 combines with J gene TRBJ1-1, with D unclear. V gave up 0 bases and J gave up 1 base, with 10 bases separating them. The germline CDR1 and CDR2 sequences are SGHRS and YFSETQ. The CDR3 contains 15 residues. The CDR3 DNA sequence: TGCGCCAGCAGCTTGGCGGTAGCATCGAACACTGAAGCTTTCTTT. Translation: CASSLAVASNTEAFF.

J is TRBJ2-3 and V is TRBV20-1, with TRBD2 matching over 9 bases. After removal of 4 bases from V and 2 bases from J, the junction contained 4 bases not matched to a gene. CDR3 size: 14 residues. Germline-derived CDR1 and CDR2 are DFQATT and SNEGSKA (reference sequence). CDR3 sequence: CSAITSGPTDTQYF. CDR3 DNA sequence: TGCAGTGCTATTACTAGCGGGCCCACAGATACGCAGTATTTT.

The chain carries TRBV19 and TRBJ1-1; D unclear. V was pared by 5 bases and J by 2 bases, with 6 bases between. Per germline, CDR1 LNHDA and CDR2 SQIVND (reference sequence). The CDR3 has 12 amino acids. This CDR3 is CASSWRNTEAFF. In DNA, the CDR3 is TGTGCCAGTAGTTGGAGAAACACTGAAGCTTTCTTT.

This clonotype came up many times. J is TRBJ2-5 and V is TRBV3-1; D gene ambiguous. Per the germline V gene, CDR1 is LGHDT and CDR2 is YNNKEL (reference sequence). This CDR3 comprises 14 residues. The V and J ends lost 2 bases and 6 bases respectively, with 13 bases between them. CDR3 sequence: CASSQRVATQTQYF. DNA for the CDR3: TGTGCCAGCAGCCAAAGGGTAGCCACCCAGACCCAGTACTTC.

This clonotype was seen a handful of times. V gene TRBV20-1 combines with J gene TRBJ1-1; weak D call: TRBD1 (5 bases). The length of the CDR3 is 14 residues. V was clipped by 3 bases and J by 4 bases, with 15 bases between them. Germline loops: CDR1 DFQATT, CDR2 SNEGSKA (reference sequence). CDR3 sequence: CSASVRGFSTEAFF. CDR3 in DNA: TGCAGTGCTAGTGTGCGGGGGTTCTCCACTGAAGCTTTCTTT.

DNA of the CDR3: TGCAGTGCCGGGACACCAGGGACAGGGGGCAAGCAGTACTTC. Translating it yields CSAGTPGTGGKQYF. The chain joins TRBV20-1 to TRBJ2-7, with 12 bases that match TRBD1. This CDR3 has 14 amino acids. After removal of 6 bases from V and 8 bases from J, the junction contained 11 bases not matched to a gene. The germline gives CDR1 DFQATT, CDR2 SNEGSKA (reference sequence).

This clonotype turned up a few times. CDR3 bases: TGTGCCAGCAGCCTACTAGCGGGAGGGCCGAGGGAGACCCAGTACTTC. Translated, it gives CASSLLAGGPRETQYF. This chain uses TRBV27 with TRBJ2-5; 13 bases fit TRBD2. J lost 5 bases, V lost 6 bases, and 9 bases had no gene match. CDR3 size: 16 residues. Germline loops: CDR1 MNHEY, CDR2 SMNVEV (reference sequence).

The CDR3 protein is CASSLGLGSSDTQYF. The CDR3 DNA reads as TGTGCCAGCAGCTTGGGTCTCGGGAGCTCAGATACGCAGTATTTT. The chain recombines TRBV5-5 with TRBJ2-3, with a tentative D call TRBD2 (6 bases). V gave up 0 bases and J gave up 4 bases, with 12 bases separating them. There are 15 residues in the CDR3. CDR1 SGHKS and CDR2 YYEKEE come from the germline V gene (reference sequence). Based on the CDR3 plus reference TRBV5-5 and TRBJ2-3, the full variable domain is DAGVTQSPTHLIKTRGQQVTLRCSPISGHKSVSWYQQVLGQGPQFIFQYYEKEERGRGNFPDRFSARQFPNYSSELNVNALLLGDSALYLCASSLGLGSSDTQYFGPGTRLTVL.

This clonotype was counted a few times. The rearrangement uses TRBV20-1 and TRBJ2-1; D unclear. The germline CDR1 and CDR2 sequences are DFQATT and SNEGSKA (reference sequence). The CDR3 spans 11 residues. V shed 2 bases and J shed 7 bases, with 6 bases lying between them. The CDR3 nucleotides read TGCAGTGCTAGACTGGTTAATGAGCAGTTCTTC. Translation gives CSARLVNEQFF.

The chain links TRBV4-2 to TRBJ2-7; 8 nucleotides align to TRBD2. The CDR3 consists of 15 residues. The trim removed 1 base at V and 4 bases at J, leaving 6 bases unmatched. Per the germline V gene, CDR1 is LGHNA and CDR2 is YNFKEQ. The CDR3 reads CASSQGRLAFYEQYF. The DNA for the CDR3 is TGTGCCAGCAGCCAAGGTCGACTAGCGTTTTACGAGCAGTACTTC.

This clonotype came up a few times. The chain employs TRBV11-2 and TRBJ2-1; D gene uncertain. V was cut by 1 base and J by 6 bases, with 13 bases left in between. Germline CDR1 is SGHAT and CDR2 is FQNNGV. This CDR3 has 15 amino acids. The CDR3 spells CASSLGTGSTNEQFF. As DNA, the CDR3 is TGTGCCAGCAGCTTAGGTACTGGCAGTACCAATGAGCAGTTCTTC.

V and J are TRBV11-2 and TRBJ2-2; 11 bases map to TRBD2. CDR1 SGHAT and CDR2 FQNNGV come from the germline V gene. This CDR3 has 17 amino acids. V shed 5 bases and J 1 base; nucleotides not matched to a gene: 6. CDR3 nucleotides: TGTGCCAGCAGCCGTTCGCTAGCGGGAGGGAACACCGGGGAGCTGTTTTTT. Translated, it gives CASSRSLAGGNTGELFF.

This clonotype was recorded at least ten times. This chain links TRBV7-2 with TRBJ2-2, with D hard to call. V was trimmed by 6 bases and J by 4 bases, leaving 12 bases between them. The germline CDR1 and CDR2 sequences are SGHTA and FQGNSA. CDR3 length: 14 amino acids. CDR3 coding DNA: TGTGCCAGCAGTCCCACCCCGCGCACCGGGGAGCTGTTTTTT. Residues: CASSPTPRTGELFF.

A few counts support this clonotype. The V call is TRBV5-8, the J call TRBJ1-5; 12 positions match TRBD1. Losses at the gene ends were 0 bases for V and 6 bases for J; bases not matched to a gene: 4. The germline gives CDR1 SGHTS, CDR2 YDEGEE. CDR3 length: 16 amino acids. CDR3 nucleotide sequence: TGTGCCAGCAGCTTGGGGGACAGGGGGCGAGGTCAGCCCCAGCATTTT. Translated, it gives CASSLGDRGRGQPQHF.